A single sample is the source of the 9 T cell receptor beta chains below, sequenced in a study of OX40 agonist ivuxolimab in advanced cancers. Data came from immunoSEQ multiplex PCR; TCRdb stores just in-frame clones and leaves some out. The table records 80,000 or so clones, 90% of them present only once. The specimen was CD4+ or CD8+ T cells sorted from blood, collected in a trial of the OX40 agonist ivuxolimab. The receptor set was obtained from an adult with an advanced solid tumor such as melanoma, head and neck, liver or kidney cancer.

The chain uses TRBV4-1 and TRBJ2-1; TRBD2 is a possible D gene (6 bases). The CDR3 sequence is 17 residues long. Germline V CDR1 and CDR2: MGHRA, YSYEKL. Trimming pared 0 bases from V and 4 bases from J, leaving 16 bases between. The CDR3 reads CASSQDQPREKYNEQFF. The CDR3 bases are TGCGCCAGCAGCCAAGATCAACCCCGGGAGAAGTACAATGAGCAGTTCTTC.

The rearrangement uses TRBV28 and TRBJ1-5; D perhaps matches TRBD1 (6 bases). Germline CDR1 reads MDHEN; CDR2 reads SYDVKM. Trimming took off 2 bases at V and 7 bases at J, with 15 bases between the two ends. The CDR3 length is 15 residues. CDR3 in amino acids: CASSLASGGAQPQHF. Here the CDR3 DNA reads TGTGCCAGCAGTTTAGCCTCGGGGGGGGCACAGCCCCAGCATTTT.

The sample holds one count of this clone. For the CDR3, the DNA is TGCGCCAGCAGTGATTGGGGGTTGGTGTACTTC. Residues: CASSDWGLVYF. The V and J genes are TRBV10-1 and TRBJ2-7; perhaps D is TRBD1 or TRBD2 (5 bases each). Looked up from germline, CDR1 is WNHNN and CDR2 is SYGVQD (reference sequence). This CDR3 comprises 11 residues. Trimming took 3 bases from V and 12 from J, leaving 12 bases between them.

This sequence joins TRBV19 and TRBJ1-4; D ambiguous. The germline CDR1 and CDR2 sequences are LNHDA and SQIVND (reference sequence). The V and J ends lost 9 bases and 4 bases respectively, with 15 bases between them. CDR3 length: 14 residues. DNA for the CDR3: TGTGCCAGCAGACCCACAGACTATAATGAAAAACTGTTTTTT. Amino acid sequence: CASRPTDYNEKLFF.

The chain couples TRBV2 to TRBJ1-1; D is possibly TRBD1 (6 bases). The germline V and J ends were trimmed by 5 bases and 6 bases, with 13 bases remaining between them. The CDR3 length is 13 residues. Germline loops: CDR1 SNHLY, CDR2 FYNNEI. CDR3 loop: CASSTDRFAEAFF. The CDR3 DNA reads TGTGCCAGCAGTACTGACAGGTTCGCTGAAGCTTTCTTT.

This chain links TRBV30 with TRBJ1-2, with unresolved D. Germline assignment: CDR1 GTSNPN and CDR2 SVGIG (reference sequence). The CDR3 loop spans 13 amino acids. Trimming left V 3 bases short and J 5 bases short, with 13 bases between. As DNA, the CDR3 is TGTGCCTGGAGGCTACCCCCTGAGTATGGCTACACCTTC. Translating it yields CAWRLPPEYGYTF. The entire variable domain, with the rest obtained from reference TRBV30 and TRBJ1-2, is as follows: SQTIHQWPATLVQPVGSPLSLECTVEGTSNPNLYWYRQAAGRGLQLLFYSVGIGQISSEVPQNLSASRPQDRQFILSSKKLLLSDSGFYLCAWRLPPEYGYTFGSGTRLTVV.

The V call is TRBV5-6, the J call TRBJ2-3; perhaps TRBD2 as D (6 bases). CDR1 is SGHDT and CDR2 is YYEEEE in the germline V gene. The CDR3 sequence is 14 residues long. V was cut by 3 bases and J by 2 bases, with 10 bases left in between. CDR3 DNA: TGTGCCAGCAGCTACCGCGGGATCACAGATACGCAGTATTTT. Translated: CASSYRGITDTQYF. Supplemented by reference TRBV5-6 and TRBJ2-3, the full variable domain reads DAGVTQSPTHLIKTRGQQVTLRCSPKSGHDTVSWYQQALGQGPQFIFQYYEEEERQRGNFPDRFSGHQFPNYSSELNVNALLLGDSALYLCASSYRGITDTQYFGPGTRLTVL.

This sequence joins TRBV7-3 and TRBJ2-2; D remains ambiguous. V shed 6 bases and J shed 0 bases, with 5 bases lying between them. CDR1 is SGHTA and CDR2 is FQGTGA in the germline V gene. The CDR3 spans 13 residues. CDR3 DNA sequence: TGTGCCAGCAGAACATCGAACACCGGGGAGCTGTTTTTT. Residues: CASRTSNTGELFF. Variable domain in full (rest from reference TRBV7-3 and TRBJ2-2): GAGVSQTPSNKVTEKGKYVELRCDPISGHTALYWYRQSLGQGPEFLIYFQGTGAADDSGLPNDRFFAVRPEGSVSTLKIQRTERGDSAVYLCASRTSNTGELFFGEGSRLTVL.

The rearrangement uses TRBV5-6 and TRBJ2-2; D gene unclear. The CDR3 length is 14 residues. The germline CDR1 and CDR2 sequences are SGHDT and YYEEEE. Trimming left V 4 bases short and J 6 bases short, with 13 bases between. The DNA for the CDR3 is TGTGCCAGCAGCGCAATTGACTCGTCCGGGGAGCTGTTTTTT. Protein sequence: CASSAIDSSGELFF. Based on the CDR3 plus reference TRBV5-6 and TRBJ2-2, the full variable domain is DAGVTQSPTHLIKTRGQQVTLRCSPKSGHDTVSWYQQALGQGPQFIFQYYEEEERQRGNFPDRFSGHQFPNYSSELNVNALLLGDSALYLCASSAIDSSGELFFGEGSRLTVL.